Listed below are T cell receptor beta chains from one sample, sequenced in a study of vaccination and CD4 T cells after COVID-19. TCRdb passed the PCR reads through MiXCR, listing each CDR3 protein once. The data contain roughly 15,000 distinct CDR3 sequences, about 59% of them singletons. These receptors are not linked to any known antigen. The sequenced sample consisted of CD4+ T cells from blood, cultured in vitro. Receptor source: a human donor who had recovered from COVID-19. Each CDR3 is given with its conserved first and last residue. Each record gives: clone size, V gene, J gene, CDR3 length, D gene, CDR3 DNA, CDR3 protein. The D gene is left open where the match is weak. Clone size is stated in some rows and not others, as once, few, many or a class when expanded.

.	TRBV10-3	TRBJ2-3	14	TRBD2	TGTGCCATCAGTGTCAGCGGGAGGACAGATACGCAGTATTTT	CAISVSGRTDTQYF
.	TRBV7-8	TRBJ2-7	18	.	TGTGCCAGCAGCTTAGACGGGATGGGAACAGCCTTAAGTGGCGAGCAGTACTTC	CASSLDGMGTALSGEQYF
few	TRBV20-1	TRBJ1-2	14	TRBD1	TGCAGTGCTAGAGATGGCAGGGGGCATCGAGGCTACACCTTC	CSARDGRGHRGYTF
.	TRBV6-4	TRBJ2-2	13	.	TGTGCCAGCAGCCCTCAGTACACCGGGGAGCTGTTTTTT	CASSPQYTGELFF
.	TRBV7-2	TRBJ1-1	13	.	TGTGCCAGCAGCTTAGTAGAGAACACTGAAGCTTTCTTT	CASSLVENTEAFF
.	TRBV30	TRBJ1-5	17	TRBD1	TGTGCCTGGAGTGAGGCAGGGGGCAAAATCAGCAATCAGCCCCAGCATTTT	CAWSEAGGKISNQPQHF
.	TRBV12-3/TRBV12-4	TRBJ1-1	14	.	TGTGCCAGCAGTCGGTCAGGTGGGAACACTGAAGCTTTCTTT	CASSRSGGNTEAFF
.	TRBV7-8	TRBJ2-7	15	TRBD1	TGTGCCAGCAGCCAACAGACAGGGGGCATCTACGAGCAGTACTTC	CASSQQTGGIYEQYF
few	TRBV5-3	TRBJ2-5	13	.	TGTGCCAGCAGCTTGGGGGGGGCTGGGACCCAGTACTTC	CASSLGGAGTQYF
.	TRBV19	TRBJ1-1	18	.	TGTGCCAGTAGTGTGTGGGGAGTGTGGGGCGAACGGAACACTGAAGCTTTCTTT	CASSVWGVWGERNTEAFF
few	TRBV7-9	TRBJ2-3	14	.	TGTGCCAGCAGCTTTAGGACAGACACAGATACGCAGTATTTT	CASSFRTDTDTQYF
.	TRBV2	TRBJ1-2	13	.	TGTGCCAGCAGGCCGGGGACATTTGGTGGCTACACCTTC	CASRPGTFGGYTF
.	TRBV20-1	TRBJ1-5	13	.	TGCAGTACCCAAAAGGGGATGGACCAGCCCCAGCATTTT	CSTQKGMDQPQHF